This T cell receptor (beta chain) originates from a study of identical twins. General observations from the study: Analyses based on zero insertions could be partly confounded by invariant MAIT and iNKT cells. Weaker excess twin sharing was seen among beta out-of-frame sequences. Low generation probability was overrepresented in out-of-frame alpha sequences shared by twins.

In this sample, this clonotype turned up many times. Its cognate antigen is unknown. Per the germline V gene, CDR1 is SGHRS and CDR2 is YFSETQ. This CDR3 has 16 amino acids. Trimming cost V 1 base and J 5 bases, with 18 bases left between them. TCRdb ran MiXCR on the 5' RACE reads and lists one entry per CDR3 protein. The sample has 700,000 or so distinct CDR3 sequences, roughly 8% seen once. These data also formed part of another study, on yellow fever vaccine responses in identical twins. From that study: Twins' vaccine T cell response reportedly gave the appearance of partial convergence and partial personalization.

J is TRBJ1-1 and V is TRBV5-1; weak D call: TRBD1 (5 bases). The sequencing sample was made of PBMCs. The clonotype originates from a young woman in good health. The CDR3 sequence: CASSLKDSGIGTEAFF. CDR3 bases: TGCGCCAGCAGCTTGAAGGATTCAGGGATTGGAACTGAAGCTTTCTTT.